Following are 19 T cell receptor beta chains from one sample sequenced in a study of shared clonotypes between healthy human individuals. TCRdb keeps only in-frame clones here, not all; method: immunoSEQ multiplex PCR. The sample lists a few million clones; more than 85% were seen once. The source material was naive CD4+ T cells from PBMCs. The subset: CD45RA+ positively selected. The receptors here all came from a man between 18 and 35 years old in good health. Some clones in this sample may be carry-over from other donors' samples.

V gene TRBV4-1 combines with J gene TRBJ2-7; 7 nucleotides match TRBD2. This CDR3 spans 16 amino acids. Germline CDR1 and CDR2: MGHRA and YSYEKL. V gave up 1 base and J gave up 1 base; unmatched junction bases: 7. DNA of the CDR3: TGCGCCAGCAGCCAAGGGGAGGGCGGACGTTCCTACGAGCAGTACTTC. Its protein product is CASSQGEGGRSYEQYF.

The V gene is TRBV6-6, the J gene TRBJ2-2; D gene unclear. The CDR3 length is 12 residues. The V end lost 6 bases, the J end lost 5 bases, and 7 bases lay between the germline ends. Germline CDR1 is MNHNY and CDR2 is SVGAGI (reference sequence). The CDR3 region is CASRRSTGELFF. The CDR3 nucleotides are TGTGCCAGCAGACGGTCGACCGGGGAGCTGTTTTTT.

Written as DNA, the CDR3 is TGTGCCAGCAGTTACTCAGGTGGCAGAGTAAACTATGGCTACACCTTC. This sequence encodes CASSYSGGRVNYGYTF. The chain is built from TRBV6-5 and TRBJ1-2, with unresolved D. Trimming removed 0 bases from V and 2 bases from J, with 13 bases in between. The CDR3 is made up of 16 amino acids. Per the germline V gene, CDR1 is MNHEY and CDR2 is SVGAGI.

The rearrangement joins TRBV5-1 to TRBJ2-5, with 12 bases aligning to TRBD2. Germline V lookup: CDR1 SGHRS, CDR2 YFSETQ. Trimming at V came to 4 bases and at J to 5 bases, leaving 3 bases not matched to a gene. The CDR3 loop spans 14 amino acids. DNA for the CDR3: TGCGCCAGCAGCACGACTAGCGGGAGCGAGACCCAGTACTTC. Encoded protein: CASSTTSGSETQYF.

Of note for this clone: Within the sample, other DNA sequences also encode this same CDR3. V usage is TRBV28 and J usage is TRBJ2-7; unclear D gene. The V end was cut by 2 bases, the J end by 2 bases, with 4 bases between. Germline CDR1 and CDR2: MDHEN and SYDVKM. The CDR3 covers 12 residues. Here the CDR3 reads CASSLTTYEQYF. The CDR3 coding sequence is TGTGCCAGCAGTTTAACAACCTACGAGCAGTACTTC.

This chain links TRBV5-1 with TRBJ2-5; D gene unclear. The germline gives CDR1 SGHRS, CDR2 YFSETQ. The V end was cut by 4 bases, the J end by 0 bases, with 7 bases between. CDR3 length: 13 amino acids. The CDR3 DNA is TGCGCCAGCAGCGAGACAAACCAAGAGACCCAGTACTTC. This codes for CASSETNQETQYF.

The genes are TRBV30 and TRBJ2-5; D uncertain. Germline V gene data show CDR1 as GTSNPN and CDR2 as SVGIG (reference sequence). V lost 0 bases, J lost 5 bases, and 16 bases lay in between. The CDR3 consists of 15 residues. In nucleotides, the CDR3 is TGTGCCTGGAGTGTACTAAATCTTCTGGGGGAGACCCAGTACTTC. This encodes CAWSVLNLLGETQYF. The variable domain in full, with the rest retrieved from reference TRBV30 and TRBJ2-5, is SQTIHQWPATLVQPVGSPLSLECTVEGTSNPNLYWYRQAAGRGLQLLFYSVGIGQISSEVPQNLSASRPQDRQFILSSKKLLLSDSGFYLCAWSVLNLLGETQYFGPGTRLLVL.

The chain combines TRBV7-9 with TRBJ1-2; possible D gene TRBD1, 5 bases. This CDR3 spans 16 amino acids. V shed 2 bases and J shed 4 bases, with 17 bases lying between them. Germline lookup yields CDR1 SEHNR and CDR2 FQNEAQ (reference sequence). The CDR3 spells CASSLNGVQGGYGYTF. CDR3 nucleotide sequence: TGTGCCAGCAGCTTAAACGGGGTCCAGGGAGGCTATGGCTACACCTTC.

J is TRBJ2-3 and V is TRBV5-4; the D is unclear. The CDR3 loop spans 14 amino acids. Germline V gene data show CDR1 as SGHNT and CDR2 as YYREEE (reference sequence). V dropped 5 bases and J dropped 2 bases, with 12 bases sitting between them. CDR3 coding DNA: TGTGCCAGCAGTTCGGTCGTGGACACAGATACGCAGTATTTT. This translates into CASSSVVDTDTQYF.

The rearrangement joins TRBV6-6 to TRBJ2-7; D might be TRBD1 (6 bases). V was trimmed by 2 bases and J by 7 bases, leaving 9 bases between them. The CDR3 consists of 12 residues. CDR1 is MNHNY and CDR2 is SVGAGI in the germline V gene (reference sequence). Here the CDR3 reads CASSYGGGEQYF. The CDR3, as DNA: TGTGCCAGCAGTTACGGGGGCGGAGAGCAGTACTTC.

Here the CDR3 reads CASSLGTGHWEQFF. The CDR3 DNA reads as TGTGCCAGCAGCTTAGGAACAGGGCACTGGGAGCAGTTCTTC. The chain employs TRBV7-2 and TRBJ2-1; D may be TRBD1 (6 bases). V was trimmed by 1 base and J by 10 bases, leaving 14 bases between them. Per the germline V gene, CDR1 is SGHTA and CDR2 is FQGNSA. The CDR3 totals 14 residues.

The chain couples TRBV19 to TRBJ1-2; possible D gene TRBD1, 5 bases. Trimming shortened V by 5 bases and J by 8 bases, and 21 bases separated the two germline ends. The CDR3 runs 15 residues. CDR1 and CDR2 from the germline V gene are LNHDA and SQIVND (reference sequence). CDR3 DNA sequence: TGTGCCAGTAGTGGGACCGGGGCCGCCTCGCGGGGCTACACCTTC. It translates to CASSGTGAASRGYTF.

The chain links TRBV6-1 to TRBJ2-7; weak D call: TRBD2 (5 bases). Germline V CDR1 and CDR2: MNHNS, SASEGT. CDR3 length: 11 residues. Trimming cost V 11 bases and J 6 bases, with 14 bases left between them. The CDR3 nucleotides read TGTGCCGCCACGGCGGGCGGCGAGCAGTACTTC. Its protein is CAATAGGEQYF.

This sequence joins TRBV29-1 and TRBJ2-3; a possible D gene is TRBD2 (5 bases). Trimming took 2 bases from V and 7 from J, leaving 13 bases between them. This CDR3 has 13 residues. The V gene's germline CDR1 is SQVTM and CDR2 ANQGSEA. CDR3 sequence (DNA): TGCAGCGTTGAAATTCAGACTACCCATACGCAGTATTTT. This codes for CSVEIQTTHTQYF.

V is TRBV19 and J is TRBJ1-5, with D perhaps TRBD1 (6 bases). V shed 1 base and J shed 5 bases, with 18 bases lying between them. CDR3 size: 17 residues. In germline, CDR1 is LNHDA, CDR2 SQIVND (reference sequence). CDR3 DNA: TGTGCCAGTAGTATAGTAACCCCGGGGGGGGCTTATCAGCCCCAGCATTTT. It yields the protein CASSIVTPGGAYQPQHF.

The V call is TRBV5-8, the J call TRBJ2-3; 9 bases agree with TRBD2. From germline, CDR1 is SGHTS and CDR2 YDEGEE. The CDR3 consists of 15 residues. Trimming cost V 6 bases and J 4 bases; bases outside gene matches: 9. Written as DNA, the CDR3 is TGTGCCAGCACCTGGGGGCTAGCGGGATCAGATACGCAGTATTTT. Translated: CASTWGLAGSDTQYF.

The V and J genes are TRBV5-1 and TRBJ2-3, with D unclear. V was trimmed by 0 bases and J by 4 bases, leaving 15 bases between them. Germline values: CDR1 SGHRS, CDR2 YFSETQ. The CDR3 contains 16 residues. As DNA, the CDR3 is TGCGCCAGCAGCTTGGCAGGCCAACCGGGCGCAGATACGCAGTATTTT. It translates to CASSLAGQPGADTQYF.

The rearrangement links TRBV25-1 to TRBJ2-5, with D tentatively TRBD1 (5 bases). CDR3 length: 14 residues. V was shortened by 3 bases and J by 1 base, with 9 bases between the two germline ends. Germline V gene data show CDR1 as MGHDK and CDR2 as SYGVNS. As DNA, the CDR3 is TGTGCCAGCAGTGACAACAGGCCCCAAGAGACCCAGTACTTC. Translation: CASSDNRPQETQYF.

In its sample, this clone was seen once. The chain uses TRBV5-4 and TRBJ1-3; a weak D match, TRBD1 (6 bases). The CDR3 covers 15 residues. Per the germline V gene, CDR1 is SGHNT and CDR2 is YYREEE (reference sequence). Deletions cut 4 bases from V and 8 bases from J, with 19 bases between. CDR3 amino acids: CASSQTGSFQDTIYF. CDR3 coding DNA: TGTGCCAGCAGCCAAACAGGGTCTTTTCAGGACACCATATATTTT.